These 10 T cell receptor beta chains share one sample of origin, sequenced in a study of blood T cell repertoires in COVID-19. Libraries were prepared by immunoSEQ multiplex PCR; TCRdb keeps only in-frame clonotypes and omits some of them. The sample includes approximately 88,000 clones, roughly 90% of them seen just once. The sequencing sample was made of peripheral blood. These receptors were obtained from a male donor with acute or convalescent COVID-19.

The chain carries TRBV5-6 and TRBJ1-5; unclear D gene. Trimming removed 2 bases at V and 1 base at J, with 10 bases between. This CDR3 spans 15 amino acids. The germline CDR1 and CDR2 sequences are SGHDT and YYEEEE. CDR3 loop: CASSFYGRSNQPQHF. The CDR3 coding sequence is TGTGCCAGCAGCTTTTACGGGAGAAGCAATCAGCCCCAGCATTTT.

The V call is TRBV19, the J call TRBJ1-6, with D perhaps matching TRBD1 (6 bases). The length of the CDR3 is 16 residues. Germline loops: CDR1 LNHDA, CDR2 SQIVND (reference sequence). V gave up 3 bases and J gave up 6 bases, with 15 bases separating them. The CDR3 loop reads CASSMWVMGANSPLHF. The CDR3 nucleotides are TGTGCCAGTAGTATGTGGGTGATGGGGGCTAATTCACCCCTCCACTTT.

The V and J genes are TRBV12-3 or TRBV12-4 and TRBJ1-3; D unresolved. The CDR3 contains 13 residues. With 3 bases removed from V and 4 bases from J, the gap between germline ends came to 7 bases. CDR3 nucleotides: TGTGCCAGCAGTTTGCGAACCGGAAACACCATATATTTT. It specifies CASSLRTGNTIYF.

This chain connects TRBV30 to TRBJ1-6; no firm D call. V was trimmed by 0 bases and J by 7 bases, leaving 7 bases between them. The CDR3 has 13 amino acids. Germline CDR1 reads GTSNPN; CDR2 reads SVGIG (reference sequence). The CDR3 here is CAWSVPGNSPLHF. Here the CDR3 DNA reads TGTGCCTGGAGTGTCCCGGGAAATTCACCCCTCCACTTT. The whole variable domain, filled in from reference TRBV30 and TRBJ1-6, reads SQTIHQWPATLVQPVGSPLSLECTVEGTSNPNLYWYRQAAGRGLQLLFYSVGIGQISSEVPQNLSASRPQDRQFILSSKKLLLSDSGFYLCAWSVPGNSPLHFGNGTRLTVT.

This clone appeared a single time. The CDR3 reads CSASPQAGPPSADTQYF. The CDR3 bases are TGCAGTGCTAGTCCCCAAGCGGGGCCACCGAGCGCAGATACGCAGTATTTT. V usage is TRBV20-1 and J usage is TRBJ2-3, with 7 bases fitting TRBD2. Germline V gene sequence: CDR1 DFQATT, CDR2 SNEGSKA (reference sequence). V gave up 3 bases and J gave up 4 bases; unmatched junction bases: 16. The length of the CDR3 is 17 residues.

The gene calls are TRBV6-1 and TRBJ2-3; 11 bases are shared with TRBD2. This CDR3 has 18 residues. Per the germline V gene, CDR1 is MNHNS and CDR2 is SASEGT. V dropped 5 bases and J dropped 2; count of bases not matched to a gene: 12. The CDR3 coding sequence is TGTGCCAGCAGTAAAGTTACCTTAGCGGGGGGGAACACAGATACGCAGTATTTT. Protein product: CASSKVTLAGGNTDTQYF.

This chain links TRBV30 with TRBJ1-1; TRBD1 matches 9 bases. The CDR3 loop spans 14 amino acids. J gave up 0 bases and V 7 bases, and 6 bases lay outside the gene matches. In germline, CDR1 is GTSNPN, CDR2 SVGIG (reference sequence). CDR3 sequence (DNA): TGTGCCTCAGACAGGGGGAGCATGAACACTGAAGCTTTCTTT. Translation gives CASDRGSMNTEAFF.

This clone is a singleton in its sample. This sequence joins TRBV6-1 and TRBJ2-3; the match to TRBD2 covers 9 bases. The CDR3 length is 17 residues. Trimming removed 4 bases from V and 7 bases from J; junction bases left unmatched: 15. Germline V gene sequence: CDR1 MNHNS, CDR2 SASEGT. CDR3 sequence (DNA): TGTGCCAGCAGTGTGGCCCCTGGGGGCGGGGGGGCCAATACGCAGTATTTT. Translating gives CASSVAPGGGGANTQYF.

The gene calls are TRBV7-2 and TRBJ1-1; D unresolved. The CDR3 contains 13 residues. The V and J ends lost 4 bases and 4 bases respectively, with 10 bases between them. Germline CDR1 reads SGHTA; CDR2 reads FQGNSA. DNA for the CDR3: TGTGCCAGCAGCTCTGGTCTCGGCACTGAAGCTTTCTTT. This gives the protein CASSSGLGTEAFF.

V gene TRBV19 combines with J gene TRBJ1-4, with a tentative D call TRBD1 (5 bases). CDR3 size: 14 residues. V lost 5 bases to trimming and J lost 8 bases, with 15 bases between them. CDR1 and CDR2 (germline): LNHDA, SQIVND (reference sequence). The CDR3 coding sequence is TGTGCCAGTAGTGACAGCCGCCTTCGCGAAAAACTGTTTTTT. Its translation: CASSDSRLREKLFF.